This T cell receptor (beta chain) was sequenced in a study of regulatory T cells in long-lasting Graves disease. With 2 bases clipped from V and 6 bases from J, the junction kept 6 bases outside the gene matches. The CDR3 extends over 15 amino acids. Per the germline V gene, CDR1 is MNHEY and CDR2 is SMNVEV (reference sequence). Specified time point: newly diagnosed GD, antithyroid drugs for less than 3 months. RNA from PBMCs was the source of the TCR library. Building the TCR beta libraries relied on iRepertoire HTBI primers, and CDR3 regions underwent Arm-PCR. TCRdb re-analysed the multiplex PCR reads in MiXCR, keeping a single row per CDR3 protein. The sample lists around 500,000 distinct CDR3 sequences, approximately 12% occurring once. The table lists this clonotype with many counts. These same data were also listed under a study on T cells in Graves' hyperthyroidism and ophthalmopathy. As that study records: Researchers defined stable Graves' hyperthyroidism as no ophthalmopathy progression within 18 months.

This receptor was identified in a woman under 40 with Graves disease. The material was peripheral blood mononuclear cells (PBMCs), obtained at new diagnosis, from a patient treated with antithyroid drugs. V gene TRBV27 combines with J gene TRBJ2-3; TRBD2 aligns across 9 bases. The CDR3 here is CASSLRAGGPDTQYF. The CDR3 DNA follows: TGTGCCAGCAGTTTAAGGGCGGGAGGGCCGGATACGCAGTATTTT.